Listed below are T cell receptor beta chains from one sample, sequenced in a study of response to subunit inactivated influenza vaccine. One entry per CDR3 protein results from TCRdb running MiXCR on the RT-PCR reads. The repertoire consists of under 200,000 distinct CDR3 sequences, with approximately 12% occurring once and the leading ten covering less than 30%. These records were also assigned to another study, of T cells expressing NK-cell markers.

This material consisted of CD8+ T cells sorted from PBMCs, taken 11 to 12 days after vaccination. The receptors stem from a man over 45 who received an inactivated influenza vaccine. Each CDR3 is given with its conserved first and last residue. A row's size may be missing; if present it is once, few, many or a size class.

V gene	J gene	clone size	CDR3 protein
TRBV28	TRBJ1-2	NA	CASRPQGDYGYTF
TRBV6-5	TRBJ2-3	few	CASSYRGGGTDTQYF
TRBV27	TRBJ2-7	NA	CASSLAGQNEQYF
TRBV6-5	TRBJ2-7	NA	CASSSGLFTYEQYF
TRBV18	TRBJ2-5	few	CASSPLFEETQYF
TRBV27	TRBJ2-5	few	CASSPRGLEGFWETQYF
TRBV7-2	TRBJ2-7	NA	CASSLLLGVSEQYF
TRBV3-1	TRBJ2-2	few	CASSQMGTSGNTGELFF
TRBV7-2	TRBJ2-1	many	CASSLELNPYNEQFF
TRBV9	TRBJ2-7	few	CASSAGLADYEQYF
TRBV6-1	TRBJ1-6	few	CASTTGEANSPLHF
TRBV7-2	TRBJ2-2	NA	CASSLGQVTGELFF
TRBV6-2/TRBV6-3	TRBJ2-2	NA	CASRSTRINTGELFF
TRBV7-6	TRBJ2-7	NA	CASSLAGGVGYEQYF
TRBV12-3/TRBV12-4	TRBJ2-1	NA	CASSLGGSFTNEQFF
TRBV7-9	TRBJ1-2	few	CASSSGQTPNYGYTF
TRBV20-1	TRBJ1-5	NA	CSARNGGNQPQHF
TRBV7-9	TRBJ2-3	few	CASRGGRVTDTQYF
TRBV4-3	TRBJ1-6	few	CASSQDRGTNSPLHF
TRBV7-9	TRBJ2-7	few	CASSQTTADYEQYF
TRBV24-1	TRBJ2-1	few	CATSDLQGRGDEQFF
TRBV5-1	TRBJ2-7	few	CASSSRLQGTSYEQYF
TRBV21-1	TRBJ1-2	few	CASSKVTGGYTF
TRBV11-2	TRBJ2-7	NA	CASSLGSGAEQYF
TRBV5-1	TRBJ2-3	NA	CASSLAGLAGTDTQYF
TRBV4-2	TRBJ2-7	NA	CASSQALGPDEQYF
TRBV25-1	TRBJ2-5	many	CASSEFQGGGETQYF
TRBV14	TRBJ2-1	NA	CASSHGGLAGLGEQFF
TRBV3-1	TRBJ1-6	few	CASSHRTFYNSPLHF
TRBV28	TRBJ1-5	many	CASSPLRDAPQPQHF
TRBV28	TRBJ2-7	NA	CASSFGFDSSYEQYF
TRBV4-1	TRBJ1-2	NA	CASSQDTGWSNYGYTF
TRBV6-1	TRBJ2-1	NA	CASSPRGAGGEQFF